The TCR beta chain under discussion was sequenced for a study of Graves' ophthalmopathy and Graves' hyperthyroidism (dated by TCRdb to the late 2010s). With respect to the entire study: Peripheral blood was collected at initial diagnosis, before any treatment. The study used signatures of the TCR beta repertoire to tell Graves' ophthalmopathy apart from Graves' hyperthyroidism and to predict which patients would progress to ophthalmopathy. In total, some 130 blood samples were TCR-sequenced: around 42 ophthalmopathy, 75 hyperthyroidism and roughly 17 hyperthyroidism-to-ophthalmopathy patients. To explore V-J signatures that distinguish ophthalmopathy from hyperthyroidism, a discovery set of roughly 98 patients was enrolled, made up of under 50 with ophthalmopathy and 57 with stable hyperthyroidism. The independent validation cohort included 18 to 20 hyperthyroidism patients plus 17 patients who later progressed from hyperthyroidism to ophthalmopathy. In more than five hyperthyroidism patients, T-cell repertoires of thyroid tissue and blood were compared. After sampling, hyperthyroidism patients received methimazole starting at 30 mg daily, and ophthalmopathy patients received high-dose intravenous methylprednisolone.

Summary of the overall study and its limitations: No statistical method was used to set the sample size in advance, and the investigators knew which group each participant was assigned to. In cross-validation, the 13-signature model distinguished ophthalmopathy from stable hyperthyroidism with around 90% sensitivity and around 83% specificity, while in the test set the corresponding values were about 80% and 75%. Most expanded thyroid clonotypes with frequency above 0.001 were also detected in blood, suggesting blood repertoires may reflect the thyroid immune response. In validation, the model predicted ophthalmopathy progression with about 71% sensitivity and roughly 78% specificity; approximately 12 predicted patients were CT-confirmed with GO in a median of about 6.1 months.

This clonotype has at least ten counts. Its antigen has not been determined. Within one base of it there is no much larger clone, and no base qualities were kept. Ophthalmopathy patients were characterized by moderately to severely active disease, a Clinical Activity Score of at least 3, a NOSPECS grade of at least 4, and a disease duration under 3 months. Anyone with other autoimmune diseases, uncontrolled infections, pregnancy or lactation was excluded from the study. Diagnosis was based on clinical symptoms, serum thyroxine, TRAb, thyroid ultrasound and orbital computed tomography. Ficoll-Paque density gradient centrifugation was used to isolate PBMCs from around 10 ml of fresh peripheral blood. Trizol reagent was used to extract the total RNA, and its quality was then checked on an Agilent 2100 Bioanalyzer. TCR beta CDR3 regions were amplified from RNA transcripts for repertoire sequencing. HTBI primers and the Qiagen OneStep RT-PCR kit were used in a first-round RT-PCR, which was followed by a second-round multiplex PCR, size selection and purification. Libraries were sequenced paired-end with 100 bp reads on an Illumina HiSeq2000. In the original analysis: Reads were processed with SOAPnuke, discarding reads with adapters, uncalled bases, mean Phred below 15, or no exact constant-primer or identifier match. High-quality paired reads were merged with COPE v1.2.5. Each unique nucleotide sequence was defined as a clonotype, and clonotypes were aligned to IMGT TRB V, D and J references with MiTCR v1.1. The analysis was limited to V-J combinations with a frequency above 0.0001, which together covered about 99% of repertoires. For each V-J combination, a TCR clonal expansion and chaos score was defined as F50 clonal expansion divided by the chaos observed in the TCRdist matrix. Welch's t-statistics and random forest were used to reduce features to more than ten V-J combinations, which were fed into a naive Bayes classifier. The Morisita-Horn index was used to measure how similar the thyroid and blood repertoires were. The public reads were quality trimmed at Q25 with fastp and then assembled into clones with MiXCR by TCRdb, keeping productive beta chains. When rows share a CDR3 protein, they turn into one entry using the most common DNA and genes. TCRdb's processing, not the study's, gives the V and J calls here. The sample table lists under 350,000 distinct CDR3 sequences, 17% of them with a count of one. Together, the top ten hold about 12% of the sample.

Trimming takes 5 bases from V and 2 bases from J, and the germline ends sit 13 bases apart. Measured from the cysteine to the phenylalanine, the CDR3 is 14 residues long. Solely the CDR3 DNA is kept, with 42 bases framed from the first base. The sequence is built from TRBV12-3 or TRBV12-4 and TRBJ2-7; no D gene can be assigned with confidence. The clonotype was recovered from an adult man with Graves' ophthalmopathy. The sample consisted of peripheral blood. The DNA sequence follows: TGTGCCAGCAGTGCTTACAGTGTACCCTACGAGCAGTACTTC. Translated, it reads CASSAYSVPYEQYF.